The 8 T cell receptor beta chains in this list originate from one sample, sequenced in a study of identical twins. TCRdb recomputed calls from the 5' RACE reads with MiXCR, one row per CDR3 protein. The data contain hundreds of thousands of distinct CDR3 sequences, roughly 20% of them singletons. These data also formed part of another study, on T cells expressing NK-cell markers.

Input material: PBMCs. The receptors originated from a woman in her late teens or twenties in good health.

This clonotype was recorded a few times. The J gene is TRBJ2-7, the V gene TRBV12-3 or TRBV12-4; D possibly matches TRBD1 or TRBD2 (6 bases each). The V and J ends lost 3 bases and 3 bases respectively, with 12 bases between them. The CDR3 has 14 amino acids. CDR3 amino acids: CASSFRGTRYEQYF. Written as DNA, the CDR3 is TGTGCCAGCAGTTTTCGCGGGACACGCTACGAGCAGTACTTC.

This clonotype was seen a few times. The CDR3 region is CASRRDFSTDTQYF. The CDR3 DNA follows: TGTGCCAGCCGAAGGGACTTTAGCACAGATACGCAGTATTTT. The rearrangement uses TRBV6-4 and TRBJ2-3; a possible D gene is TRBD2 (6 bases). CDR3 length equals 14 residues. Germline V gives CDR1 MRHNA, CDR2 SNTAGT. V was trimmed by 8 bases and J by 0 bases, leaving 12 bases between them.

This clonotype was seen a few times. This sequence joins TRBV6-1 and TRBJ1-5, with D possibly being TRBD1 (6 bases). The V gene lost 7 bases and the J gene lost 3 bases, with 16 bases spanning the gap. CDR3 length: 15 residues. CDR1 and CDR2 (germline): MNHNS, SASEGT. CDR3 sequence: CASTLVGQLNQPQHF. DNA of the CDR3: TGTGCCAGCACCCTCGTTGGACAGCTCAATCAGCCCCAGCATTTT.

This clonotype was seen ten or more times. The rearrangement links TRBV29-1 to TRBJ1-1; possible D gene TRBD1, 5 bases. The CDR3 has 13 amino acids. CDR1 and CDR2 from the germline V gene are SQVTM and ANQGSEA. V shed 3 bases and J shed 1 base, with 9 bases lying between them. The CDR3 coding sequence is TGCAGCGTTGAGGCAGGGCAGAACACTGAAGCTTTCTTT. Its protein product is CSVEAGQNTEAFF.

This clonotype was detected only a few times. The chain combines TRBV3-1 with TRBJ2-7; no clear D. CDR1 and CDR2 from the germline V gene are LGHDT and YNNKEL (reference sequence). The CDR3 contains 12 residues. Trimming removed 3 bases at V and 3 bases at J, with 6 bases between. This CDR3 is CASSHGVYEQYF. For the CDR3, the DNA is TGTGCCAGCAGCCACGGAGTCTACGAGCAGTACTTC.

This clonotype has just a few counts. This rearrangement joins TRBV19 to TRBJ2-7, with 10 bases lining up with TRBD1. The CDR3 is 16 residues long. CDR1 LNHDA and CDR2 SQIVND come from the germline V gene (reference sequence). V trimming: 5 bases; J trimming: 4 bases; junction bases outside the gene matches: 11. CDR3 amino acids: CASSFNPGQGTYEQYF. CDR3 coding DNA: TGTGCCAGTAGTTTCAATCCGGGACAGGGGACGTACGAGCAGTACTTC.

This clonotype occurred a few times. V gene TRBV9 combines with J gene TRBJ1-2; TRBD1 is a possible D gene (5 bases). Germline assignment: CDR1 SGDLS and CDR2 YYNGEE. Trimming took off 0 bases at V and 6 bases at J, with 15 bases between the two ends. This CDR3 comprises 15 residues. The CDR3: CASSVVAWDADGYTF. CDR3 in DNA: TGTGCCAGCAGCGTAGTAGCGTGGGACGCAGATGGCTACACCTTC.

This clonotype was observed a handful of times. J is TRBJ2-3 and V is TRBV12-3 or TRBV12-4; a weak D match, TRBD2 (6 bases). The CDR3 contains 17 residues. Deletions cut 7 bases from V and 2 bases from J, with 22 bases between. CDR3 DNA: TGTGCCAGCACCCCTTCCTGGGTAGCGGCATTCACAGATACGCAGTATTTT. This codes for CASTPSWVAAFTDTQYF.